Each of the 22 T cell receptor beta chains below was sequenced from the same sample in a study of T cells in pancreatic ductal adenocarcinoma. TCRdb's table, derived via immunoSEQ multiplex PCR, lists solely in-frame clones and lacks some. The repertoire has around 4,600 clones, approximately 71% of them found once; the top ten carry approximately 15%. No neoadjuvant therapy was given to the selected pancreatic ductal adenocarcinoma patients before their surgery. Sequencing used pancreatic tumor tissue. The source of these receptors is a human donor with pancreatic ductal adenocarcinoma.

The gene calls are TRBV28 and TRBJ1-2; 9 nucleotides match TRBD1. V dropped 4 bases and J dropped 8; count of bases not matched to a gene: 11. This CDR3 spans 15 amino acids. From germline, CDR1 is MDHEN and CDR2 SYDVKM. The CDR3 DNA reads TGTGCCAGCAGTTCCGGGACAGGGTTGACGGGGGGCTACACCTTC. Translation: CASSSGTGLTGGYTF.

This clone appeared a few times. As DNA, the CDR3 is TGTGCCAGCAGCTTTAACACGGGACAGACCTATGGCTACACCTTC. Translating it yields CASSFNTGQTYGYTF. V is TRBV5-4 and J is TRBJ1-2; 7 nucleotides agree with TRBD1. Germline assignment: CDR1 SGHNT and CDR2 YYREEE (reference sequence). The CDR3 runs to 15 residues. The ends lost 2 bases at V and 4 bases at J; junction bases unmatched: 8.

The chain has TRBV9 and TRBJ1-2; weak D call: TRBD1 (5 bases). The germline V and J ends were trimmed by 3 bases and 5 bases, with 14 bases remaining between them. The CDR3 covers 14 residues. Germline CDR1 reads SGDLS; CDR2 reads YYNGEE. The CDR3 loop reads CASSARRGAYGYTF. CDR3 bases: TGTGCCAGCAGCGCCCGACGAGGGGCGTATGGCTACACCTTC.

In nucleotides, the CDR3 is TGTGCCAGCAGTACCGACGGAGGGAACACTGAAGCTTTCTTT. Translated: CASSTDGGNTEAFF. V and J are TRBV28 and TRBJ1-1, with D hard to call. From germline, CDR1 is MDHEN and CDR2 SYDVKM. The CDR3 has 14 amino acids. The V end lost 5 bases, the J end lost 1 base, and 11 bases lay between the germline ends.

CDR3 residues: CASRQGVTEAFF. As DNA, the CDR3 is TGTGCCAGCAGGCAGGGGGTCACTGAAGCTTTCTTT. The chain uses TRBV7-2 and TRBJ1-1; TRBD1 agrees at 7 bases. The CDR3 length is 12 residues. Trimming cost V 6 bases and J 4 bases; bases outside gene matches: 2. Germline V gives CDR1 SGHTA, CDR2 FQGNSA.

This chain links TRBV5-4 with TRBJ2-7, with TRBD2 matching over 10 bases. The ends lost 2 bases at V and 3 bases at J; junction bases unmatched: 14. The CDR3 has 18 amino acids. Germline CDR1 SGHNT, CDR2 YYREEE (reference sequence). CDR3 residues: CASSFRLAGVPQGYEQYF. DNA of the CDR3: TGTGCCAGCAGCTTTAGGCTAGCGGGAGTTCCTCAGGGCTACGAGCAGTACTTC.

The CDR3 sequence: CASSDDSGGPTDTQYF. In DNA, the CDR3 is TGTGCCAGCAGTGACGACAGCGGGGGCCCCACAGATACGCAGTATTTT. The V gene is TRBV6-4, the J gene TRBJ2-3; 8 bases are shared with TRBD2. The CDR3 runs to 16 residues. Germline CDR1 MRHNA, CDR2 SNTAGT. J lost 2 bases, V lost 2 bases, and 6 bases had no gene match.

V and J are TRBV5-6 and TRBJ2-1; 7 nucleotides agree with TRBD2. V lost 0 bases to trimming and J lost 0 bases; unmatched junction nucleotides: 3. The CDR3 length is 16 residues. Per the germline V gene, CDR1 is SGHDT and CDR2 is YYEEEE. CDR3 nucleotides: TGTGCCAGCAGCTTGGAGCGGGGCGACTCCTACAATGAGCAGTTCTTC. It specifies CASSLERGDSYNEQFF.

V and J are TRBV27 and TRBJ2-7; tentatively, D is TRBD2 (5 bases). The CDR3 consists of 15 residues. The V gene lost 3 bases and the J gene lost 0 bases, with 12 bases spanning the gap. Germline CDR1 MNHEY, CDR2 SMNVEV (reference sequence). DNA of the CDR3: TGTGCCAGCAGTTTGAGGGATACTAGCTCCTACGAGCAGTACTTC. It translates to CASSLRDTSSYEQYF.

V is TRBV28 and J is TRBJ2-4; 7 nucleotides match TRBD1. Germline CDR1 reads MDHEN; CDR2 reads SYDVKM. J gave up 0 bases and V 6 bases, and 5 bases lay outside the gene matches. The CDR3 runs 15 residues. CDR3 nucleotide sequence: TGTGCCAGCAGGGGACAGTCCCTAGCCAAAAACATTCAGTACTTC. As protein: CASRGQSLAKNIQYF.

V and J are TRBV29-1 and TRBJ1-4; TRBD1 matches at 12 bases. The CDR3 totals 13 residues. V trimming: 6 bases; J trimming: 7 bases; junction bases outside the gene matches: 3. The germline V gene encodes CDR1 SQVTM and CDR2 ANQGSEA. This CDR3 is CSVGDRGLEKLFF. CDR3 sequence (DNA): TGCAGCGTCGGGGACAGGGGGCTTGAAAAACTGTTTTTT.

Only a few counts were recorded for this clone. The chain links TRBV11-3 to TRBJ1-6; D remains unclear. Germline-derived CDR1 and CDR2 are SGHNT and YENEEA. The CDR3 is made up of 14 amino acids. The V end was cut by 5 bases, the J end by 9 bases, with 14 bases between. CDR3 amino acids: CASSRNRDSSPLHF. CDR3 nucleotides: TGTGCCAGCAGCCGTAATAGGGATAGTTCACCCCTCCACTTT.

This chain joins TRBV6-5 and TRBJ1-5; no clear D. The V gene's germline CDR1 is MNHEY and CDR2 SVGAGI. The CDR3 contains 13 residues. Deletions cut 0 bases from V and 7 bases from J, with 7 bases between. The CDR3 nucleotides read TGTGCCAGCAGTTACTCGAAATCGCAGCCCCAGCATTTT. Translated: CASSYSKSQPQHF.

The gene calls are TRBV20-1 and TRBJ1-2; no definite D call. Germline V gives CDR1 DFQATT, CDR2 SNEGSKA (reference sequence). The CDR3 consists of 11 residues. Trimming removed 1 base from V and 4 bases from J, with 4 bases in between. The DNA of the CDR3 is TGCAGTGCTAGAGCGCCCTATGGCTACACCTTC. Translation: CSARAPYGYTF.

In DNA, the CDR3 is TGTGCCAGCAGCTTAGGGGGTGGGACAGACACTGAAGCTTTCTTT. This codes for CASSLGGGTDTEAFF. The chain employs TRBV11-3 and TRBJ1-1; 7 nucleotides match TRBD1. Germline V lookup: CDR1 SGHNT, CDR2 YENEEA. This CDR3 is built from 15 residues. V was pared by 1 base and J by 3 bases, with 5 bases of the junction left unmatched.

A note on this clone: A junction boundary mismatches the germline segment, possibly from a read error. The chain uses TRBV28 and TRBJ1-1; D gene ambiguous. This CDR3 is 11 amino acids long. Germline values: CDR1 MDHEN, CDR2 SYDVKM. The DNA of the CDR3 is TGTGCCAGCAGACGAGAATACAAGTATTCCTTT. Amino acid sequence: CASRREYKYSF.

The chain combines TRBV5-1 with TRBJ1-1; the D gene is possibly TRBD1 (5 bases). The germline gives CDR1 SGHRS, CDR2 YFSETQ. Trimming removed 4 bases at V and 8 bases at J, with 15 bases between. The CDR3 has 13 residues. CDR3 region: CASSLEGRWEAFF. In DNA form, the CDR3 reads TGCGCCAGCAGCCTTGAGGGACGGTGGGAAGCTTTCTTT.

The chain is built from TRBV3-1 (or the pseudogene TRBV3-2) and TRBJ2-7; no firm D call. Germline V gene sequence: CDR1 LGHDT, CDR2 YNNKEL (reference sequence). This CDR3 spans 8 amino acids. The CDR3 sequence is CIRDEQYF. CDR3 coding DNA: TGTATAAGGGACGAGCAGTACTTC.

The chain recombines TRBV20-1 with TRBJ2-5; D might be TRBD2 (5 bases). The CDR3 runs to 11 residues. The germline CDR1 and CDR2 sequences are DFQATT and SNEGSKA (reference sequence). Trimming cost V 3 bases and J 12 bases, with 14 bases left between them. This CDR3 is CSASFQKAEYF. CDR3 nucleotide sequence: TGCAGTGCTAGTTTTCAAAAAGCGGAGTACTTC.

This clone was found a few times. The CDR3 DNA sequence: TGTGCCAGCAGTCGGGTCCCTGGCTATGGCTACACCTTC. Residues: CASSRVPGYGYTF. The chain joins TRBV28 to TRBJ1-2, with D uncertain. Germline V gene lookup returns CDR1 MDHEN and CDR2 SYDVKM. The CDR3 is made up of 13 amino acids. Trimming left V 5 bases short and J 4 bases short, with 11 bases between.

The rearrangement joins TRBV9 to TRBJ2-3, with no clear D. The germline V and J ends were trimmed by 2 bases and 0 bases, with 10 bases remaining between them. The CDR3 sequence is 15 residues long. Germline loops: CDR1 SGDLS, CDR2 YYNGEE. The CDR3 is CASSVGDGSTDTQYF. For the CDR3, the DNA is TGTGCCAGCAGCGTGGGTGACGGTAGCACAGATACGCAGTATTTT.

V gene TRBV5-4 combines with J gene TRBJ2-1, with TRBD2 identical over 9 bases. The CDR3 covers 15 residues. The V gene's germline CDR1 is SGHNT and CDR2 YYREEE (reference sequence). V gave up 7 bases and J gave up 3 bases; unmatched junction bases: 8. The CDR3 bases are TGTGCCAGCGCCCGTCTAGCGGGAAACTACAATGAGCAGTTCTTC. Translating gives CASARLAGNYNEQFF.